These T cell receptor beta chains were read from a single sample in a study of T-cell reconstitution after alpha-beta-depleted transplantation in children. One entry per CDR3 protein results from TCRdb running MiXCR on the PCR reads. The sample comprises just under 550,000 distinct CDR3 sequences, 15% to 20% of which are singletons, and about 3.1% rests with the top ten. Sequenced material: PBMCs from the stem cell graft donor, taken from the stem cell graft. These receptors came from a human donor who donated a stem cell graft to a child with acute lymphoblastic leukemia. The CDR3 runs from the conserved cysteine through the conserved F or W. D genes are given only for firm matches. Size values are once, few and many counts, or a class for expanded clones, and some rows have none.

size | J | D | V | DNA | CDR3
NA | TRBJ2-5 | NA | TRBV4-1 | TGCGCCAGCAGCCAAGTCAACAGCGAGGAGGAGACCCAGTACTTC | CASSQVNSEEETQYF
NA | TRBJ2-1 | NA | TRBV6-5 | TGTGCCAGCAGTTCTCCCCTATACAATGAGCAGTTCTTC | CASSSPLYNEQFF
few | TRBJ2-1 | TRBD2 | TRBV5-1 | TGCGCCAGCAGCCTTACTAGCGGGAGGTTCAATGAGCAGTTCTTC | CASSLTSGRFNEQFF
once | TRBJ1-6 | NA | TRBV5-1 | TGCGCCAGCAGCTTCGCCCGGGGGCCAGTGGATTCACCCCTCCACTTT | CASSFARGPVDSPLHF
NA | TRBJ2-7 | TRBD1 | TRBV20-1 | TGCAGTGCTAGGGCGGACAGGGGTTACGAGCAGTACTTC | CSARADRGYEQYF
NA | TRBJ2-3 | NA | TRBV7-9 | TGTGCCAGCAGCTTACTCTCAGGGAGAAGCACAGATACGCAGTATTTT | CASSLLSGRSTDTQYF
NA | TRBJ1-3 | NA | TRBV7-8 | TGTGCCAGCAGCTTAGGGTCGCAGGGCCGAACAGGAAACACCATATATTTT | CASSLGSQGRTGNTIYF
NA | TRBJ2-1 | TRBD2 | TRBV10-1 | TGCGCCAGCAGTGAGAGGGCTAGCGGGAATAATGAGCAGTTCTTC | CASSERASGNNEQFF
few | TRBJ2-4 | TRBD2 | TRBV7-2 | TGTGCCAGCAGCTGGGGCGGGGGGACGAAAAACATTCAGTACTTC | CASSWGGGTKNIQYF
few | TRBJ1-1 | TRBD1 | TRBV27 | TGTGCCAGCAGATTCTCAGGGGGGGTTGCCACTGAAGCTTTCTTT | CASRFSGGVATEAFF
NA | TRBJ1-5 | NA | TRBV6-1 | TGTGCCAGCAGTGAAAGGGCAGGGTTCAGGAATCAGCCCCAGCATTTT | CASSERAGFRNQPQHF
few | TRBJ1-6 | NA | TRBV27 | TGTGCCAGCAGTTGGGCCAATTCACCCCTCCACTTT | CASSWANSPLHF
NA | TRBJ2-7 | NA | TRBV10-1 | TGCGCCAGCAGTGATTCCCCCCAGGGAGACGAGCAGTACTTC | CASSDSPQGDEQYF
many | TRBJ1-2 | NA | TRBV20-1 | TGCAGTGCCCCCCTTGCGCGGATCTATGGCTACACCTTC | CSAPLARIYGYTF
NA | TRBJ2-1 | TRBD2 | TRBV29-1 | TGCAGCCTAAGCGGGACTCCAAGCTCCTACAATGAGCAGTTCTTC | CSLSGTPSSYNEQFF
NA | TRBJ1-2 | TRBD1 | TRBV11-2 | TGTGCCAGCAGCTTAGTTGTGAGGCGCGACAGGGCTAACTATGGCTACACCTTC | CASSLVVRRDRANYGYTF
NA | TRBJ2-5 | NA | TRBV20-1 | TGCAGTGCCCTAAGCGGGCGCCAAGAGACCCAGTACTTC | CSALSGRQETQYF
NA | TRBJ2-1 | NA | TRBV7-9 | TGTGCCAGCAGCTTACCCGGGCCGCCCAGCGATGAGCAGTTCTTC | CASSLPGPPSDEQFF
few | TRBJ1-4 | NA | TRBV12-3/TRBV12-4 | TGTGCCAGCAGTCCCCGATACGAAAGGGGTAATGAAAAACTGTTTTTT | CASSPRYERGNEKLFF
NA | TRBJ1-1 | NA | TRBV29-1 | TGCAGCGTTGATCTTATGGGGGGACCGGGGAACACTGAAGCTTTCTTT | CSVDLMGGPGNTEAFF
few | TRBJ2-3 | TRBD2 | TRBV27 | TGTGCCAGCAGGCGGGACTACGGGTCAACAGATACGCAGTATTTT | CASRRDYGSTDTQYF
few | TRBJ2-3 | NA | TRBV5-1 | TGCGCCAGCAGCGGAGGCGGCGGGAACACAGATACGCAGTATTTT | CASSGGGGNTDTQYF
few | TRBJ2-3 | NA | TRBV5-1 | TGCGCCAGCAGCTTGGAACCGGGACTTTCCACCCTCCAGGGCTCGCAGTATTTT | CASSLEPGLSTLQGSQYF
few | TRBJ2-1 | NA | TRBV3-1 | TGTGCCAGCAGCCGTAAGAGGGGTGATGAGCAGTTCTTC | CASSRKRGDEQFF
many | TRBJ2-3 | TRBD1 | TRBV7-6 | TGTGCCAGCAGCAAGGTGGGACAGGGAGTCACAGATACGCAGTATTTT | CASSKVGQGVTDTQYF
few | TRBJ2-1 | TRBD1 | TRBV4-1 | TGCGCCAGCAGTTACGGACAGGGTGCCTACAATGAGCAGTTCTTC | CASSYGQGAYNEQFF
NA | TRBJ2-1 | NA | TRBV27 | TGTGCCAGCATCCCGCTCAGGGGACCTAACAATGAGCAGTTCTTC | CASIPLRGPNNEQFF
NA | TRBJ2-2 | NA | TRBV6-5 | TGTGCCAGCAGTTATGGGCGTCGGACCGGGGAGCTGTTTTTT | CASSYGRRTGELFF
NA | TRBJ1-2 | TRBD1 | TRBV20-1 | TGCAGTGCTAGAGATACTGGGACAGCCTATGGCTACACCTTC | CSARDTGTAYGYTF
NA | TRBJ1-3 | TRBD1 | TRBV29-1 | TGCAGCGTTGGAGGGGGCTCCTCTGGAAACACCATATATTTT | CSVGGGSSGNTIYF
NA | TRBJ2-5 | TRBD2 | TRBV3-1 | TGTGCCAGCAGCCAAGATCAGGCTAGCGGCAGCCAAGAGACCCAGTACTTC | CASSQDQASGSQETQYF
few | TRBJ2-1 | NA | TRBV20-1 | TGCAGTGCTAGACAGGGCCGACCCTACAATGAGCAGTTCTTC | CSARQGRPYNEQFF
NA | TRBJ1-3 | TRBD1 | TRBV4-1 | TGCGCCAGTCAGAAGGGGGCAAATGGAAACACCATATATTTT | CASQKGANGNTIYF
many | TRBJ2-3 | TRBD1 | TRBV12-3/TRBV12-4 | TGTGCCAGCAGGATCGACAGGGTGATAGATACGCAGTATTTT | CASRIDRVIDTQYF
NA | TRBJ2-2 | NA | TRBV5-1 | TGCGCCAGCAGCTTGGCCGCGTCCACCGGGGAGCTGTTTTTT | CASSLAASTGELFF
NA | TRBJ1-1 | NA | TRBV10-3 | TGTGCCATCAGTGACCCGGGGACGGGGGGCCCCGCTGAAGCTTTCTTT | CAISDPGTGGPAEAFF
NA | TRBJ2-3 | TRBD1 | TRBV5-1 | TGCGCCAGCAGCACCCCCCCTGGGACAGTGAGCACAGATACGCAGTATTTT | CASSTPPGTVSTDTQYF
NA | TRBJ2-7 | TRBD1 | TRBV5-1 | TGCGCCAGCAGCTCGGACGGGACAGCCTACGACCCCGACTACGAGCAGTACTTC | CASSSDGTAYDPDYEQYF
many | TRBJ2-7 | NA | TRBV3-1 | TGTGCCAGCAGCCTCCGTGAGGAGCAGTACTTC | CASSLREEQYF
NA | TRBJ2-7 | NA | TRBV7-9 | TGTGCCAGCAGCTCCGTGCCACTATCGGGCTACGAGCAGTACTTC | CASSSVPLSGYEQYF
NA | TRBJ1-5 | NA | TRBV27 | TGTGCCAGCAGTTTTAAGGCAGGATGGCAGCCCCAGCATTTT | CASSFKAGWQPQHF